This T cell receptor (beta chain) was obtained from a study of shared clonotypes between healthy human individuals. Study details: The study drew on a couple of women and a few men aged 18 to 49 as donors. General study results and limits: Non-shared clonotypes had lower generation probabilities than clonotypes shared by all four sorted-subset donors.

The CDR3 is made up of 15 amino acids. Germline-derived CDR1 and CDR2 are LNHDA and SQIVND (reference sequence). V lost 3 bases, J lost 1 base, and 1 base stayed unmatched. Using immunoSEQ multiplex PCR, the repertoire was profiled, and TCRdb retains in-frame clones only, with some absent. The sample includes about 660,000 clones, approximately 74% seen only once; the top ten take 1.5% to 2%. In the case of this clone: The target antigen is unknown.

This receptor was obtained from a woman aged 25 to 45 in good health. The chain has TRBV19 and TRBJ2-3, with TRBD2 identical over 10 bases. The specimen sequenced was memory CD4+ T cells sorted from blood. Subset specified: CD45RA-negative fraction. The CDR3 bases are TGTGCCAGTAGTATGGGGACTAGCGGCACAGATACGCAGTATTTT. Its translation is CASSMGTSGTDTQYF. Filled out from reference TRBV19 and TRBJ2-3, the complete variable domain reads DGGITQSPKYLFRKEGQNVTLSCEQNLNHDAMYWYRQDPGQGLRLIYYSQIVNDFQKGDIAEGYSVSREKKESFPLTVTSAQKNPTAFYLCASSMGTSGTDTQYFGPGTRLTVL.